This is a list of T cell receptor beta chains from one sample in a study of T-cell reconstitution after alpha-beta-depleted transplantation in children. TCRdb recomputed calls from the PCR reads with MiXCR, one row per CDR3 protein. The repertoire holds about 980,000 distinct CDR3 sequences, with roughly 29% as singletons. This sample comprised PBMCs, mostly from graft donor cells, obtained 360 days after TCRalphabeta/CD19-depleted stem cell transplant. The receptors derive from a boy younger than two who had a stem cell transplant for SCID, so the T cells may come from the graft donor. The CDR3 runs from the conserved cysteine through the conserved F or W. D genes are given only for firm matches. Clone size appears in some rows only: once, few, many, or a class for an expanded clone.

>TRBJ1-1|TRBD1|TRBV7-9|few|14
CASSAQGANTEAFF
TGTGCCAGCAGCGCACAGGGGGCGAACACTGAAGCTTTCTTT
>TRBJ2-7|NA|TRBV28|many|14
CASSFSGVSYEQYF
TGTGCCAGCAGTTTTTCTGGGGTCAGCTACGAGCAGTACTTC
>TRBJ2-3|NA|TRBV20-1|few|13
CSATGPRTDTQYF
TGCAGTGCTACAGGCCCCCGCACAGATACGCAGTATTTT
>TRBJ2-1|TRBD2|TRBV5-8|few|17
CASSLVRGLGLYNEQFF
TGTGCCAGCAGCTTGGTCAGGGGACTAGGTCTCTACAATGAGCAGTTCTTC
>TRBJ2-7|NA|TRBV12-3/TRBV12-4|NA|12
CADRGSSYEQYF
TGTGCTGATCGGGGCTCTTCCTACGAGCAGTACTTC
>TRBJ2-3|NA|TRBV18|few|13
CASSLQVGDTQYF
TGTGCCAGCTCTCTCCAGGTTGGGGATACGCAGTATTTT
>TRBJ2-7|TRBD1|TRBV27|few|16
CASSHQPTGLSYEQYF
TGTGCCAGCAGTCACCAACCGACAGGGTTATCCTACGAGCAGTACTTC
>TRBJ2-1|NA|TRBV2|few|14
CASSWGTLFDEQFF
TGTGCCAGCAGCTGGGGGACCCTTTTCGATGAGCAGTTCTTC
>TRBJ1-6|NA|TRBV12-3/TRBV12-4|NA|13
CASSFLGASPLHF
TGTGCCAGCAGTTTCCTGGGAGCTTCACCCCTCCACTTT
>TRBJ2-7|TRBD2|TRBV20-1|few|16
CSARARGLAGGHEQYF
TGCAGTGCTAGAGCTCGAGGACTAGCGGGGGGGCACGAGCAGTACTTC
>TRBJ1-1|NA|TRBV5-1|NA|16
CASSPPFGLLNTEAFF
TGCGCCAGCAGCCCCCCGTTTGGGCTTCTGAACACTGAAGCTTTCTTT
>TRBJ2-7|NA|TRBV4-2|few|15
CASSQEGRGNYEQYF
TGTGCCAGCAGCCAAGAAGGGCGAGGGAACTACGAGCAGTACTTC
>TRBJ2-2|TRBD2|TRBV9|NA|15
CASSASGINTGELFF
TGTGCCAGCAGCGCTAGCGGGATAAACACCGGGGAGCTGTTTTTT
>TRBJ1-1|NA|TRBV10-2|few|14
CASSERQGGTEAFF
TGCGCCAGCAGTGAGAGGCAGGGCGGCACTGAAGCTTTCTTT
>TRBJ1-1|NA|TRBV7-9|few|15
CASSLGIVTNTEAFF
TGTGCCAGCAGCTTAGGAATAGTAACGAACACTGAAGCTTTCTTT
>TRBJ2-7|TRBD1|TRBV27|few|14
CASSSQGTLGEQYF
TGTGCCAGCAGCTCACAGGGGACCTTAGGGGAGCAGTACTTC
>TRBJ2-7|NA|TRBV9|few|15
CASSVGGTDSYEQYF
TGTGCCAGCAGCGTAGGGGGAACGGACTCCTACGAGCAGTACTTC
>TRBJ2-7|TRBD1|TRBV4-1|NA|17
CASSQEDRGAALYEQYF
TGCGCCAGCAGCCAAGAAGACAGGGGTGCGGCCCTCTACGAGCAGTACTTC
>TRBJ2-7|NA|TRBV7-8|few|14
CASSKSGLAYEQYF
TGTGCCAGCAGCAAAAGCGGCCTAGCCTACGAGCAGTACTTC
>TRBJ2-1|NA|TRBV24-1|NA|14
CATSDPKGGDEQFF
TGTGCCACCAGTGATCCGAAAGGGGGGGATGAGCAGTTCTTC
>TRBJ1-6|NA|TRBV20-1|NA|16
CSANLLASSYNSPLHF
TGCAGTGCTAACCTCCTAGCGAGCTCCTATAATTCACCCCTCCACTTT
>TRBJ2-4|NA|TRBV6-2/TRBV6-3|NA|16
CASSYSGRGGINIQYF
TGTGCCAGCAGTTACTCCGGGAGAGGGGGAATAAACATTCAGTACTTC
>TRBJ2-7|TRBD2|TRBV10-3|few|16
CAISEKERGANYEQYF
TGTGCCATCAGTGAGAAGGAGCGGGGGGCAAACTACGAGCAGTACTTC
>TRBJ2-5|NA|TRBV15|NA|14
CATSRRAGPETQYF
TGTGCCACCAGCAGGAGGGCAGGCCCAGAGACCCAGTACTTC
>TRBJ2-7|NA|TRBV15|NA|17
CATSSNLRTKDLYEQYF
TGTGCCACCAGCTCCAATCTTAGGACGAAGGACCTCTACGAGCAGTACTTC
>TRBJ1-2|NA|TRBV12-3/TRBV12-4|many|11
CASSFGYGYTF
TGTGCCAGCAGTTTCGGCTATGGCTACACCTTC
>TRBJ2-2|NA|TRBV15|NA|11
CATQQSGELFF
TGTGCCACCCAACAATCCGGGGAGCTGTTTTTT
>TRBJ2-7|TRBD2|TRBV7-8|few|15
CASRTPSGGGYEQYF
TGTGCCAGCAGAACCCCTAGCGGGGGTGGGTACGAGCAGTACTTC
>TRBJ1-5|TRBD1|TRBV12-3/TRBV12-4|NA|14
CASRPTGGNQPQHF
TGTGCCAGCAGGCCCACAGGGGGCAATCAGCCCCAGCATTTT
>TRBJ2-7|TRBD1|TRBV5-6|NA|16
CASSTDRGRRGYEQYF
TGTGCCAGCAGCACGGACAGGGGGCGAAGGGGCTACGAGCAGTACTTC
>TRBJ2-5|NA|TRBV3-1|NA|15
CASSHFIGGQETQYF
TGTGCCAGCAGCCACTTCATAGGGGGTCAAGAGACCCAGTACTTC
>TRBJ2-1|TRBD1|TRBV28|NA|15
CASSLSVTGPNEQFF
TGTGCCAGCAGCCTTTCAGTGACAGGGCCCAATGAGCAGTTCTTC
>TRBJ2-6|TRBD1|TRBV7-9|few|17
CASSFDRGSSGANVLTF
TGTGCCAGCAGCTTTGACAGGGGAAGCTCTGGGGCCAACGTCCTGACTTTC
>TRBJ1-2|NA|TRBV2|NA|16
CASSEGQQGSLYGYTF
TGTGCCAGCAGTGAGGGTCAGCAGGGATCACTCTATGGCTACACCTTC
>TRBJ1-2|NA|TRBV12-3/TRBV12-4|NA|13
CASSKQGIGGYTF
TGTGCCAGCAGTAAGCAGGGGATCGGTGGCTACACCTTC